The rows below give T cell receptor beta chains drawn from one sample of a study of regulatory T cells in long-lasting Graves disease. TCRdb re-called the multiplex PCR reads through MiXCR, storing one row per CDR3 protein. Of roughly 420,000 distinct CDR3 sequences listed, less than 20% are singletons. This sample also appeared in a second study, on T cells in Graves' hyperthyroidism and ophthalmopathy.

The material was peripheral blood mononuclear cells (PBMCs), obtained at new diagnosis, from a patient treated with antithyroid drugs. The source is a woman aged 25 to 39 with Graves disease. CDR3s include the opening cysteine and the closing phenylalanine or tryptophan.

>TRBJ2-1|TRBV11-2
CASSLAGGGTSADEQFF
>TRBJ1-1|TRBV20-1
CSARDPGIGAFF
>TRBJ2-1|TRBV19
CASSITSGHLDNEQFF
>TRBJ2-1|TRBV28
CASSSPSGGLTNEQFF
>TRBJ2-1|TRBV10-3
CAIGGAGSSYNEQFF
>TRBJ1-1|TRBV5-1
CASSLGSTVNTEAFF
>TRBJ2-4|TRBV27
CASSSRGQGDRLAKNIQYF
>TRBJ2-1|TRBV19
CASSPMTSGSLKEQFF
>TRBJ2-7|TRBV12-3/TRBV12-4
CASTGTNSYEQYF
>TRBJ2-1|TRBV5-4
CASSLEPGLVFHEQFF
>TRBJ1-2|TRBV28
CASSFTDGYGYTF
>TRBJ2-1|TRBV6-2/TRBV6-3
CASIQVAGGRYNEQFF
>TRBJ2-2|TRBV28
CASSDPQLGGLNTGELFF
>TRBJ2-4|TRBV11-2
CASSLDRGAFTLAKNIQYF
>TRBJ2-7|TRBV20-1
CSARTGGMYEQYF
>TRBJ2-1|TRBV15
CATSRGAGSAGTNSYNEQFF
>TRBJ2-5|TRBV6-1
CASSPEKDPGQGPLETQYF
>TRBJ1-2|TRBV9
CASNPGGGQGNYGYTF
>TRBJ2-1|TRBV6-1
CASTIWTPGLAGGPPISSYNEQFF
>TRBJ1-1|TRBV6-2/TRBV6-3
CATFFSPINTEAFF
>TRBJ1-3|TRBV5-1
CASTDRVNGNTIYF
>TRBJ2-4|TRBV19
CASSIAGGLIAKNIQYF